The T cell receptor (beta chain) under discussion was sequenced for a study of memory CD8 T cells in hepatitis C reinfection. The protocol was immunoSEQ multiplex PCR, while the TCRdb copy is restricted to in-frame clones and leaves out a portion. The profile shows about 43,000 clones, nearly 90% of them singletons. V lost 4 bases and J lost 5, with 15 bases in between. The CDR3 length is 15 residues. Per the germline V gene, CDR1 is SGHAT and CDR2 is FQNNGV. The time point was: late/post reinfection, 12 to 24 weeks after detection. Sorted cells were sequenced directly ex vivo without any in vitro expansion.

Sequencing input: naive CD8+ T cells sorted from blood. J is TRBJ2-1 and V is TRBV11-2, with TRBD2 as a possible D gene (7 bases). The clonotype was recovered from a man aged 18 to 29 with hepatitis C virus infection. This CDR3 reads CASSYDGGQNNEQFF. CDR3 bases: TGTGCCAGCAGCTACGACGGGGGGCAGAACAATGAGCAGTTCTTC.